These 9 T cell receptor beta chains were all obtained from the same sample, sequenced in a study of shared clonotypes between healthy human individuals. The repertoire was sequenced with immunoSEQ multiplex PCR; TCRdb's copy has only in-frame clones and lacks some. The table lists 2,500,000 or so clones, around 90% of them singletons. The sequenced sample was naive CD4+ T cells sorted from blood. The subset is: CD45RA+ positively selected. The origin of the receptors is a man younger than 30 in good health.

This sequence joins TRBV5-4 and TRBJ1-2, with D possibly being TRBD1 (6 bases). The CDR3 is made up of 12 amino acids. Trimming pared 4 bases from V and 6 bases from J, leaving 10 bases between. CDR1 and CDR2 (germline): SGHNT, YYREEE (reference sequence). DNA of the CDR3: TGTGCCAGCAGCGTCAGGGGAGATGGCTACACCTTC. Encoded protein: CASSVRGDGYTF.

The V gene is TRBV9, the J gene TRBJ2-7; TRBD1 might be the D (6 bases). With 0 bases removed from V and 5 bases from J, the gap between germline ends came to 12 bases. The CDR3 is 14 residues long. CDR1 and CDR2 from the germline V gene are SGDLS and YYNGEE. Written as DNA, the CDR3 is TGTGCCAGCAGCGTAGAAGTGGGGGCCAACGAGCAGTACTTC. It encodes CASSVEVGANEQYF. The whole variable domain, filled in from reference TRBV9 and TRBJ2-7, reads DSGVTQTPKHLITATGQRVTLRCSPRSGDLSVYWYQQSLDQGLQFLIQYYNGEERAKGNILERFSAQQFPDLHSELNLSSLELGDSALYFCASSVEVGANEQYFGPGTRLTVT.

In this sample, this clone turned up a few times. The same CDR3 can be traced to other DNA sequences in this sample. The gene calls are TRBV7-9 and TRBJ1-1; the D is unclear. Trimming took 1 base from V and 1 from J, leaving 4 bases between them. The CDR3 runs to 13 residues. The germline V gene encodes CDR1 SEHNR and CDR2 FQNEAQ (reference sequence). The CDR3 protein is CASSLVENTEAFF. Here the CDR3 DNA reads TGTGCCAGCAGCTTAGTTGAGAACACTGAAGCTTTCTTT.

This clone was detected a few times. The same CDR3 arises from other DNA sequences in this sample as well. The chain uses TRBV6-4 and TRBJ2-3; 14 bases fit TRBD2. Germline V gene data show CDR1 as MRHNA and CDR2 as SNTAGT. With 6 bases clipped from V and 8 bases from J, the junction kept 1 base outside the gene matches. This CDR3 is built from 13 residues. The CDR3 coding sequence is TGTGCCAGCAGCGGACTAGCGGGGGGTACGCAGTATTTT. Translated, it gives CASSGLAGGTQYF.

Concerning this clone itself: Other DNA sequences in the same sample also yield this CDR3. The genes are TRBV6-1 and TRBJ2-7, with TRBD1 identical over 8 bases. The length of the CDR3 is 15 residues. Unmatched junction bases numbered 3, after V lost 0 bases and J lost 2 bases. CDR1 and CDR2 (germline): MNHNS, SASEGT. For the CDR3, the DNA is TGTGCCAGCAGTGAAGCACAGGGGGGCCCCTACGAGCAGTACTTC. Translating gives CASSEAQGGPYEQYF.

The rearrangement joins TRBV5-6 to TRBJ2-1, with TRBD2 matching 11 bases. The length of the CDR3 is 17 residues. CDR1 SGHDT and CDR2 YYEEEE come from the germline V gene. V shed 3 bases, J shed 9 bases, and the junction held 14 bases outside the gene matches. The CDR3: CASSYRTLSGRVGEQFF. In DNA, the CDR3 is TGTGCCAGCAGCTACCGAACCCTTAGCGGGAGGGTGGGTGAGCAGTTCTTC.

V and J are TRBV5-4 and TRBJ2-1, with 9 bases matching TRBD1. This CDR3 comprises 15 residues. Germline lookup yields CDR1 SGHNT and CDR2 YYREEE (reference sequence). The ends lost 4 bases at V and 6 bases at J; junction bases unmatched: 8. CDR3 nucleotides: TGTGCCAGCAGCCAAACCGGGACAGGGTCCAATGAGCAGTTCTTC. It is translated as CASSQTGTGSNEQFF.

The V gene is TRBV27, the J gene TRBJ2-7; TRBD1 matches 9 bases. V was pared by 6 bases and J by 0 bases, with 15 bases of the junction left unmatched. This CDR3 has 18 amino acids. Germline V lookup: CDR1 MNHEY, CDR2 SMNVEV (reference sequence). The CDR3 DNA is TGTGCCAGCAGCTCGCGGACCTCCGGGACAGGGTACTCCTACGAGCAGTACTTC. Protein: CASSSRTSGTGYSYEQYF.

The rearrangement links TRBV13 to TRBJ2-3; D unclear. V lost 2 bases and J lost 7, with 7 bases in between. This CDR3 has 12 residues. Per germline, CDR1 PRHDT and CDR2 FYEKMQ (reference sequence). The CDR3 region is CASSLSKNTQYF. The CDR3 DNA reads TGTGCCAGCAGCTTATCCAAAAATACGCAGTATTTT.